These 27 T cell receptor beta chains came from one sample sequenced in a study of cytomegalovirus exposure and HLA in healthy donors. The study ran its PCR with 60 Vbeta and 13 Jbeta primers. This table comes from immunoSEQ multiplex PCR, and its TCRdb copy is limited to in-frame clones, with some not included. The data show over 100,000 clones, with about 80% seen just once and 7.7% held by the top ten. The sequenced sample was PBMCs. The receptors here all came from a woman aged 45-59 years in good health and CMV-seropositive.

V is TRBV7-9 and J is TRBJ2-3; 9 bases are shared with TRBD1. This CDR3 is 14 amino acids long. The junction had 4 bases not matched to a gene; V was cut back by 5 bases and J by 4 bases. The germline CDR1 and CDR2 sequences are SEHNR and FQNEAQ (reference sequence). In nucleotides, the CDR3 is TGTGCCAGCAGCGACGACAGGGGGGCAGATACGCAGTATTTT. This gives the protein CASSDDRGADTQYF.

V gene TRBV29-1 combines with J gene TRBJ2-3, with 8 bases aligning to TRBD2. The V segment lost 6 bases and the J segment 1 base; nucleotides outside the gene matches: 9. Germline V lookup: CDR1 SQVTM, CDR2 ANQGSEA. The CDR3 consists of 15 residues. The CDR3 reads CSVTKRERGTDTQYF. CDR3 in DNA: TGCAGCGTCACCAAGCGGGAGAGAGGCACAGATACGCAGTATTTT.

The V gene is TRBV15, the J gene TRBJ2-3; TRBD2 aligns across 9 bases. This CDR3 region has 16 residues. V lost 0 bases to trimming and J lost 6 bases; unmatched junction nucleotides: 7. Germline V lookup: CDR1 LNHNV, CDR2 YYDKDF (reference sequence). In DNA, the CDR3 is TGTGCCACCAGCAGAGATGGGGCGGGAGGGCCGGATACGCAGTATTTT. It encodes CATSRDGAGGPDTQYF.

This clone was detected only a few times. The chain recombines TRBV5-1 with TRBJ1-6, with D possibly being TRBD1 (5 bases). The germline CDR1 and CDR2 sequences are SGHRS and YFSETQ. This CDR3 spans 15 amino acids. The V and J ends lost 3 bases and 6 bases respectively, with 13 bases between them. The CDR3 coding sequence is TGCGCCAGCAGCTCCCGGGGGGAGGGTAATTCACCCCTCCACTTT. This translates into CASSSRGEGNSPLHF.

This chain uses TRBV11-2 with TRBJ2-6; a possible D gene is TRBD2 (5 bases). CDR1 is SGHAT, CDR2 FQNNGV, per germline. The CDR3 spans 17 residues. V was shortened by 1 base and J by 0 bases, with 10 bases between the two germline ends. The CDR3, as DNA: TGTGCCAGCAGCTTAGCGGGGTCCACCTCTGGGGCCAACGTCCTGACTTTC. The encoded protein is CASSLAGSTSGANVLTF.

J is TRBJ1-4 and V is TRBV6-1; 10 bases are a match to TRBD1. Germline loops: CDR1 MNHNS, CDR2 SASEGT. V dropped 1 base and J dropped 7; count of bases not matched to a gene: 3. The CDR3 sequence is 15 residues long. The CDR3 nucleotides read TGTGCCAGCAGTGAAGTGGGACAGGGGTTTGAAAAACTGTTTTTT. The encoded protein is CASSEVGQGFEKLFF.

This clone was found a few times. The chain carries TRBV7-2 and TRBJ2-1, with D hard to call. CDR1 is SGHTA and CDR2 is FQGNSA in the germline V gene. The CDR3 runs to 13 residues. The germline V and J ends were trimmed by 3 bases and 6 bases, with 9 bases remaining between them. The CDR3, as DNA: TGTGCCAGCAGCTTTTCTCAGGCCAATGAGCAGTTCTTC. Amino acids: CASSFSQANEQFF. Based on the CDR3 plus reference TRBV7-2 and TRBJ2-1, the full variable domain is GAGVSQSPSNKVTEKGKDVELRCDPISGHTALYWYRQSLGQGLEFLIYFQGNSAPDKSGLPSDRFSAERTGGSVSTLTIQRTQQEDSAVYLCASSFSQANEQFFGPGTRLTVL.

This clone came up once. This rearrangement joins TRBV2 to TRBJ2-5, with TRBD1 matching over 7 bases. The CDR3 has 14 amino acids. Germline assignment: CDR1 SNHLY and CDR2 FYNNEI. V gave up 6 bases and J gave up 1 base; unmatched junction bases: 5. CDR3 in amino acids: CASRVGTVQETQYF. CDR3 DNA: TGTGCCAGCAGGGTAGGGACAGTCCAAGAGACCCAGTACTTC.

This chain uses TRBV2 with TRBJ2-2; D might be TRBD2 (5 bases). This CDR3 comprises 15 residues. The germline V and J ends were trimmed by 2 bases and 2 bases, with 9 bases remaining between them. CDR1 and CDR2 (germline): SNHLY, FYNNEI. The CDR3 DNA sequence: TGTGCCAGCAGTGAACTAGCCTCCAACACCGGGGAGCTGTTTTTT. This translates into CASSELASNTGELFF.

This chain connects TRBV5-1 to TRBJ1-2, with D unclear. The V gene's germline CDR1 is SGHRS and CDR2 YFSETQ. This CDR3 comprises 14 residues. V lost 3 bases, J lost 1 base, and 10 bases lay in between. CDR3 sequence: CASSSLTGNYGYTF. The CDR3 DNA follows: TGCGCCAGCAGCTCTCTGACGGGTAACTATGGCTACACCTTC. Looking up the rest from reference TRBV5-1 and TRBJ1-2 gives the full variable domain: KAGVTQTPRYLIKTRGQQVTLSCSPISGHRSVSWYQQTPGQGLQFLFEYFSETQRNKGNFPGRFSGRQFSNSRSEMNVSTLELGDSALYLCASSSLTGNYGYTFGSGTRLTVV.

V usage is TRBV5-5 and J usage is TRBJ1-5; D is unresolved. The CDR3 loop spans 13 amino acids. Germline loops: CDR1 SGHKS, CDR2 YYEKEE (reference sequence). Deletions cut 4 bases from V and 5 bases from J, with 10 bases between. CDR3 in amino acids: CASSPAVDQPQHF. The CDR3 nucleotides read TGTGCCAGCAGCCCCGCAGTCGATCAGCCCCAGCATTTT.

CDR3 loop: CASSLVRQAGRQPQHF. In DNA, the CDR3 is TGTGCCAGCAGCTTAGTTCGGCAGGCCGGGAGACAGCCCCAGCATTTT. The V call is TRBV11-3, the J call TRBJ1-5; D gene unclear. Per germline, CDR1 SGHNT and CDR2 YENEEA. With 1 base removed from V and 7 bases from J, the gap between germline ends came to 17 bases. CDR3 length equals 16 residues.

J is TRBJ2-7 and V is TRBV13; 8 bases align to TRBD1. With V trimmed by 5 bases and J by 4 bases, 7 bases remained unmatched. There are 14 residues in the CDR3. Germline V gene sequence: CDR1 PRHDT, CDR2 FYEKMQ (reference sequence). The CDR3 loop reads CASSLRDRLYEQYF. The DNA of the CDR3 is TGTGCCAGCAGCCTAAGGGACAGGCTATACGAGCAGTACTTC. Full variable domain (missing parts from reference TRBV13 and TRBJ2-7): AAGVIQSPRHLIKEKRETATLKCYPIPRHDTVYWYQQGPGQDPQFLISFYEKMQSDKGSIPDRFSAQQFSDYHSELNMSSLELGDSALYFCASSLRDRLYEQYFGPGTRLTVT.

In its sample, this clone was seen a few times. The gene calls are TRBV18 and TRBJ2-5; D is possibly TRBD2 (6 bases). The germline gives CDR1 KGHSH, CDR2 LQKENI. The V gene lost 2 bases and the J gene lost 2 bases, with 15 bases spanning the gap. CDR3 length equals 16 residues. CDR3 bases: TGTGCCAGCTCACCATCAATTGGCGGGATGCAAGAGACCCAGTACTTC. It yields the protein CASSPSIGGMQETQYF.

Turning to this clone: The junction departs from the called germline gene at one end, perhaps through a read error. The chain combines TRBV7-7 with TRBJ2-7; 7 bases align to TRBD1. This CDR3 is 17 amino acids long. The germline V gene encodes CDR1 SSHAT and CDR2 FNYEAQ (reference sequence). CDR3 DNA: TGTGCTAGCAGCTTAAGGAGAGGGGGCAACAGCTCCTACGAGCAGTACTTC. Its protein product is CASSLRRGGNSSYEQYF.

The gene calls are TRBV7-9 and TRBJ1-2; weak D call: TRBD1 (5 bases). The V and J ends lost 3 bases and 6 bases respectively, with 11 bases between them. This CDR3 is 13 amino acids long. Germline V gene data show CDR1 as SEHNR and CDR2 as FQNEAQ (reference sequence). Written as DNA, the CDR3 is TGTGCCAGCAGCTTCGGACAAGAAGATGGCTACACCTTC. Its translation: CASSFGQEDGYTF.

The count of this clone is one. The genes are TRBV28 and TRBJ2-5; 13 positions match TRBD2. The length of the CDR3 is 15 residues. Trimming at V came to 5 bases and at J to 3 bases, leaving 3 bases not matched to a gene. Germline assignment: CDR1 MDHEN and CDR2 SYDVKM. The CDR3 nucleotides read TGTGCCAGCAGTAACGGACTAGCGGGGGAAGAGACCCAGTACTTC. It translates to CASSNGLAGEETQYF.

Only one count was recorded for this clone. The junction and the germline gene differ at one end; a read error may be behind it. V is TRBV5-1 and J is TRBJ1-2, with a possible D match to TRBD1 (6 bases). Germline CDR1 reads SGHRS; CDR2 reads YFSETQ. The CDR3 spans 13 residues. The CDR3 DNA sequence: TGCGCCAGTAGCTTGGAAGGGGGAGATGGCTACACCTTC. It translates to CASSLEGGDGYTF.

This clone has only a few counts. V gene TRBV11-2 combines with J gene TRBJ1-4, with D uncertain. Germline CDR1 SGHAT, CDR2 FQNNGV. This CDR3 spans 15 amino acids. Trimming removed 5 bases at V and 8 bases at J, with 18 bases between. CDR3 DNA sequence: TGTGCCAGCAGCCCCCCGGCGAAAGGAGGGGAAAAACTGTTTTTT. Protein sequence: CASSPPAKGGEKLFF.

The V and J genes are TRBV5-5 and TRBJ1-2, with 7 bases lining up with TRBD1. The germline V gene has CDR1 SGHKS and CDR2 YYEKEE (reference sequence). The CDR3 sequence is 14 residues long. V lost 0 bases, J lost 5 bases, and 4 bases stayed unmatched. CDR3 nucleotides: TGTGCCAGCAGCTTGGGACAGGGAGAGTATGGCTACACCTTC. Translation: CASSLGQGEYGYTF.

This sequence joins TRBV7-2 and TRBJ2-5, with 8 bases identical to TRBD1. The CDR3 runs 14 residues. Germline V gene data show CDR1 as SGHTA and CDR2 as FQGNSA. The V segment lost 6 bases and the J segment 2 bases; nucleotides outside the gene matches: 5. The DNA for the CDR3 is TGTGCCAGCAGTTCCAGGACAGGGCAAGAGACCCAGTACTTC. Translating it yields CASSSRTGQETQYF. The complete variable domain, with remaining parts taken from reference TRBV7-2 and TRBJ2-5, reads GAGVSQSPSNKVTEKGKDVELRCDPISGHTALYWYRQSLGQGLEFLIYFQGNSAPDKSGLPSDRFSAERTGGSVSTLTIQRTQQEDSAVYLCASSSRTGQETQYFGPGTRLLVL.

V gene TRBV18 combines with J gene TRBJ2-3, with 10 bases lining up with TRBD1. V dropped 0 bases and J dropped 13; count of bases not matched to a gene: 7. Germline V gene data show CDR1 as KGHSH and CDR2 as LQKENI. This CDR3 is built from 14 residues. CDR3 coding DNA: TGTGCCAGCTCACCACCGCCGGGACAGGGGAGTAAGTATTTT. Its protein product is CASSPPPGQGSKYF.

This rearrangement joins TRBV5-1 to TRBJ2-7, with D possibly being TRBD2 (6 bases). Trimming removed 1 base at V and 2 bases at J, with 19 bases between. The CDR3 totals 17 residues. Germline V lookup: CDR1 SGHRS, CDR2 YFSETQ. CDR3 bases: TGCGCCAGCAGCTTGTCCCCTACCGGGACTCCGGCCTACGAGCAGTACTTC. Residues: CASSLSPTGTPAYEQYF.

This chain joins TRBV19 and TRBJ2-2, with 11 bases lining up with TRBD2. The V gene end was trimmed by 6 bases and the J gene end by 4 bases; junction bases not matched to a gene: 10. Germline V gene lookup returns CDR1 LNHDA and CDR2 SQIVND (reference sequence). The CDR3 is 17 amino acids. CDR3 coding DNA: TGTGCCAGTAGCCGACCAACTAGCGGGGGTGGCACCGGGGAGCTGTTTTTT. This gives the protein CASSRPTSGGGTGELFF.

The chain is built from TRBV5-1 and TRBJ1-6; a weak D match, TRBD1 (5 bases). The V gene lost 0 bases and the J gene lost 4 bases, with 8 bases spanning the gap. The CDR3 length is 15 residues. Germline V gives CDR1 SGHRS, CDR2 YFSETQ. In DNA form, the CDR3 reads TGCGCCAGCAGCTTGGGCAGGGCTTATAATTCACCCCTCCACTTT. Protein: CASSLGRAYNSPLHF.

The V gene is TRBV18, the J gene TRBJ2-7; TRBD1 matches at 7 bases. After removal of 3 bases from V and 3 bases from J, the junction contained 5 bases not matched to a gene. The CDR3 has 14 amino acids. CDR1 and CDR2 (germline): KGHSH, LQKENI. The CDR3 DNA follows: TGTGCCAGCTCACCCTTACAGGGGCTCTACGAGCAGTACTTC. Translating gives CASSPLQGLYEQYF.

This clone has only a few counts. The CDR3 nucleotides read TGTGCCAGCAGCTTGGTCAGTCCCACCGGGGAGCTGTTTTTT. Amino acids: CASSLVSPTGELFF. J is TRBJ2-2 and V is TRBV5-6; D remains ambiguous. Germline-derived CDR1 and CDR2 are SGHDT and YYEEEE. The V end was cut by 0 bases, the J end by 4 bases, with 7 bases between. CDR3 length equals 14 residues. Together with reference TRBV5-6 and TRBJ2-2, the CDR3 gives the full variable domain: DAGVTQSPTHLIKTRGQQVTLRCSPKSGHDTVSWYQQALGQGPQFIFQYYEEEERQRGNFPDRFSGHQFPNYSSELNVNALLLGDSALYLCASSLVSPTGELFFGEGSRLTVL.